A selection of T cell receptor beta chains follows, all from one sample in a study of shared clonotypes between healthy human individuals. TCRdb's table, derived via immunoSEQ multiplex PCR, lists solely in-frame clones and lacks some. The sample lists approximately 470,000 clones; 65% to 85% were seen once. The specimen was PBMCs. These receptors came from a woman in her thirties or forties in good health. Some clones in this sample may be carry-over from other donors' samples. Both conserved end residues are part of each CDR3. D genes are given only for firm matches. Clone size is not always given. Where it is, it says once, few, many or a class for expanded clones.

J gene | D gene | V gene | clone size | CDR3 protein | CDR3 DNA
TRBJ2-5 | . | TRBV10-3 | . | CASSGTKETQYF | TGTGCCAGCAGCGGGACAAAAGAGACCCAGTACTTC
TRBJ1-2 | TRBD1 | TRBV5-6 | . | CASSPGQGAGYGYTF | TGTGCCAGCAGCCCCGGACAGGGGGCCGGCTATGGCTACACCTTC
TRBJ2-5 | . | TRBV28 | . | CASTPLGFGETQYF | TGTGCCAGCACCCCACTGGGGTTTGGGGAGACCCAGTACTTC
TRBJ1-1 | . | TRBV29-1 | . | CSVGREPNAEAFF | TGCAGCGTTGGGCGGGAACCCAACGCTGAAGCTTTCTTT
TRBJ1-5 | . | TRBV28 | . | CASSLLRQAGQPQHF | TGTGCCAGCAGTTTACTTAGACAGGCGGGTCAGCCCCAGCATTTT
TRBJ2-7 | TRBD1 | TRBV4-2 | once | CASSQDRAGQVAYEQYF | TGTGCCAGCAGCCAAGATCGGGCGGGACAGGTGGCCTACGAGCAGTACTTC
TRBJ2-1 | TRBD2 | TRBV7-2 | . | CASSLWQPLAGGPDEQFF | TGTGCCAGCAGCTTATGGCAACCACTAGCGGGAGGGCCGGATGAGCAGTTCTTC
TRBJ2-7 | TRBD2 | TRBV9 | few | CASSATGSAGVEQYF | TGTGCCAGCAGCGCAACAGGTTCTGCGGGAGTCGAGCAGTACTTC
TRBJ1-1 | TRBD1 | TRBV30 | . | CAWSPSDRGPNTEAFF | TGTGCCTGGAGTCCCTCGGACAGGGGTCCGAACACTGAAGCTTTCTTT
TRBJ2-7 | . | TRBV28 | . | CASSFRRSYEQYF | TGTGCCAGCAGTTTCCGGCGGTCCTACGAGCAGTACTTC
TRBJ2-2 | . | TRBV27 | . | CASTKRNTGELFF | TGTGCCAGCACCAAAAGGAACACCGGGGAGCTGTTTTTT
TRBJ2-5 | TRBD2 | TRBV10-3 | . | CAIRRAGVSETQYF | TGTGCCATCAGAAGGGCGGGAGTCTCAGAGACCCAGTACTTC
TRBJ2-2 | TRBD2 | TRBV2 | . | CASSERLAGVTGELFF | TGTGCCAGCAGTGAACGACTAGCGGGAGTCACCGGGGAGCTGTTTTTT
TRBJ2-1 | TRBD1 | TRBV5-1 | few | CASSQPGQGSNEQFF | TGCGCCAGCAGCCAACCGGGACAGGGCTCTAATGAGCAGTTCTTC
TRBJ2-7 | . | TRBV7-2 | . | CASSLVGVGGYEQYF | TGTGCCAGCAGCTTAGTTGGTGTAGGCGGCTACGAGCAGTACTTC
TRBJ1-1 | . | TRBV7-3 | . | CASKPGSDFGEAFF | TGTGCCAGCAAACCGGGGTCGGATTTCGGTGAAGCTTTCTTT
TRBJ2-1 | . | TRBV7-2 | . | CASSLRVDGNEQFF | TGTGCCAGCAGCTTACGGGTGGACGGGAATGAGCAGTTCTTC
TRBJ2-3 | . | TRBV9 | . | CASSVGSNTDTQYF | TGTGCCAGCAGCGTCGGGTCGAACACAGATACGCAGTATTTT
TRBJ2-7 | . | TRBV7-2 | . | CASSLAQNSGEQYF | TGTGCCAGCAGCTTAGCGCAGAATTCCGGCGAGCAGTACTTC
TRBJ1-4 | . | TRBV7-9 | . | CASSLVGQGNEKLFF | TGTGCCAGCAGCCTAGTAGGGCAGGGTAATGAAAAACTGTTTTTT
TRBJ2-3 | TRBD2 | TRBV27 | . | CASSSGLAGGPSISTDTQYF | TGTGCCAGCAGTTCCGGACTAGCGGGAGGGCCCTCCATAAGCACAGATACGCAGTATTTT
TRBJ2-6 | . | TRBV10-3 | . | CAISEQVGANVLTF | TGTGCCATCAGTGAGCAGGTTGGGGCCAACGTCCTGACTTTC
TRBJ2-7 | . | TRBV29-1 | . | CSVVGIYEQYF | TGCAGCGTTGTTGGGATTTACGAGCAGTACTTC
TRBJ2-3 | . | TRBV9 | . | CASSPLLNTQYF | TGTGCCAGCAGCCCGCTATTAAATACGCAGTATTTT
TRBJ2-3 | . | TRBV4-2 | once | CASSQVLASTDTQYF | TGTGCCAGCAGCCAAGTTCTAGCTAGCACAGATACGCAGTATTTT
TRBJ2-3 | . | TRBV30 | . | CAWRDYGTDTQYF | TGTGCCTGGAGAGATTATGGGACAGATACGCAGTATTTT
TRBJ2-3 | . | TRBV11-2 | . | CASSLTGDTQYF | TGTGCCAGCAGCTTAACCGGAGATACGCAGTATTTT
TRBJ1-2 | . | TRBV5-4 | . | CASTRPGGYGYTF | TGTGCCAGCACCCGCCCAGGCGGATATGGCTACACCTTC
TRBJ2-7 | TRBD1 | TRBV27 | . | CASSWGQGAYEQYF | TGTGCCAGCAGCTGGGGACAGGGGGCCTACGAGCAGTACTTC